This TCR beta chain was recorded in a study of blood T cell repertoires in COVID-19. Overall study context: COVID-19 samples, acute and convalescent, were from the United States, Italy and Spain.

Clones were sequenced by immunoSEQ multiplex PCR, and TCRdb holds only the in-frame ones, with some missing. This sample has 140,000 or so clones; approximately 80% occur once, and the top ten carry more than 8.5%. CDR1 SGHNT and CDR2 YENEEA come from the germline V gene. With 1 base clipped from V and 4 bases from J, the junction kept 5 bases outside the gene matches. This CDR3 has 15 amino acids. Sequencing was carried out using peripheral blood. This chain uses TRBV11-3 with TRBJ1-1, with 8 positions matching TRBD1. The origin of this receptor is a man aged 55 to 69 with active or convalescent COVID-19. The CDR3 loop reads CASSLGGQGPTEAFF. As DNA, the CDR3 is TGTGCCAGCAGCTTAGGCGGACAGGGACCCACTGAAGCTTTCTTT.